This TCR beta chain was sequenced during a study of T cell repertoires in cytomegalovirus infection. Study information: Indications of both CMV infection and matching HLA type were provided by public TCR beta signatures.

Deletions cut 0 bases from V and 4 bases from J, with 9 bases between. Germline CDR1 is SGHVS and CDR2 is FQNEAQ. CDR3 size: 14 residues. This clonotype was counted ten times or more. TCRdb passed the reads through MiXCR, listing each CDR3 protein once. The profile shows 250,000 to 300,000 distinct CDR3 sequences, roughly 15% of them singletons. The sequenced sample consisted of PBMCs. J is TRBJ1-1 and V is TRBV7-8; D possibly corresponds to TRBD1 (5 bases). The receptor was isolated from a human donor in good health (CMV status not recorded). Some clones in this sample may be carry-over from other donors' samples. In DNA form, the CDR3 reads TGTGCCAGCAGCTTAGCGCAGGGATCCACTGAAGCTTTCTTT. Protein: CASSLAQGSTEAFF.